The 22 T cell receptor beta chains presented below share a single source sample, sequenced in a study of T-cell reconstitution after alpha-beta-depleted transplantation in children. Unique molecular identifiers were incorporated during preparation of the TCRbeta library. TCRdb reprocessed the PCR reads with MiXCR, giving one entry per CDR3 protein. The sample contains 600,000 or so distinct CDR3 sequences, more than 20% of which appear only once. This specimen consisted of PBMCs, mostly from graft donor cells, obtained 360 days after TCRalphabeta/CD19-depleted stem cell transplant. Receptor source: a boy under two years old who had a stem cell transplant for acute myeloid leukemia, so the T cells may come from the graft donor.

The rearrangement uses TRBV6-2 or TRBV6-3 and TRBJ2-1; TRBD2 matches at 8 bases. Germline V gives CDR1 MNHEY, CDR2 SVGEGT. V shed 2 bases and J 4 bases; nucleotides not matched to a gene: 19. The CDR3 is 20 amino acids. The CDR3 DNA reads as TGTGCCAGCAGTTACACCCTTCTCAGCGGGGGCGCGAGAGCTTACAATGAGCAGTTCTTC. It codes for CASSYTLLSGGARAYNEQFF.

This clonotype was seen only a few times. The rearrangement uses TRBV20-1 and TRBJ2-1; 7 bases are a match to TRBD1. Germline CDR1 is DFQATT and CDR2 is SNEGSKA (reference sequence). Losses at the gene ends were 5 bases for V and 5 bases for J; bases not matched to a gene: 9. This CDR3 spans 14 amino acids. DNA for the CDR3: TGCAGTGCTCCGACCGACAGGGACCACAATGAGCAGTTCTTC. Amino acid sequence: CSAPTDRDHNEQFF.

This clonotype has a handful of counts. The chain links TRBV12-3 or TRBV12-4 to TRBJ1-1; D is unresolved. Trimming shortened V by 0 bases and J by 4 bases, and 15 bases separated the two germline ends. This CDR3 has 16 amino acids. The chain's CDR3 is CASSLAPLGTGTEAFF. The CDR3 DNA sequence: TGTGCCAGCAGTTTAGCGCCCCTGGGCACGGGCACTGAAGCTTTCTTT.

This clonotype has just a few counts. The chain joins TRBV10-3 to TRBJ2-5; D might be TRBD2 (5 bases). V dropped 10 bases and J dropped 10 bases, with 16 bases sitting between them. CDR3 length: 11 amino acids. Per the germline V gene, CDR1 is ENHRY and CDR2 is SYGVKD. CDR3 amino acids: CATQSVGDQYF. CDR3 sequence (DNA): TGTGCCACCCAGTCAGTCGGGGACCAGTACTTC.

The chain is built from TRBV28 and TRBJ1-3; 8 bases agree with TRBD1. The CDR3 extends over 15 amino acids. Germline V gene data show CDR1 as MDHEN and CDR2 as SYDVKM. V gave up 6 bases and J gave up 4 bases; unmatched junction bases: 8. DNA for the CDR3: TGTGCCAGCAGCCCGACGACAGGGGACGGAAACACCATATATTTT. Translated, it gives CASSPTTGDGNTIYF.

This clonotype was detected many times. The V gene is TRBV24-1, the J gene TRBJ2-2, with a possible D match to TRBD1 (5 bases). V was clipped by 0 bases and J by 2 bases, with 9 bases between them. The CDR3 has 16 amino acids. Germline-derived CDR1 and CDR2 are KGHDR and SFDVKD. CDR3 sequence reads: CATSDLRGHNTGELFF. The CDR3 bases are TGTGCCACCAGTGATTTGAGAGGACACAACACCGGGGAGCTGTTTTTT.

The rearrangement joins TRBV12-3 or TRBV12-4 to TRBJ2-7; no reliable D call. CDR3 size: 13 residues. Trimming shortened V by 5 bases and J by 2 bases, and 10 bases separated the two germline ends. CDR3 in DNA: TGTGCCAGCAGTACGACGGATACCTACGAGCAGTACTTC. Protein sequence: CASSTTDTYEQYF.

This clonotype has a handful of counts. V gene TRBV20-1 combines with J gene TRBJ1-2; TRBD1 matches at 7 bases. The CDR3 covers 15 residues. Germline-derived CDR1 and CDR2 are DFQATT and SNEGSKA (reference sequence). V lost 4 bases and J lost 0; bases outside the gene matches: 8. The CDR3 here is CSAITGEGSNYGYTF. For the CDR3, the DNA is TGCAGTGCTATTACAGGGGAGGGATCTAACTATGGCTACACCTTC.

This clonotype appeared many times. The chain links TRBV29-1 to TRBJ2-5; TRBD2 agrees at 8 bases. The CDR3 extends over 14 amino acids. J gave up 4 bases and V 4 bases, and 8 bases lay outside the gene matches. Germline CDR1 reads SQVTM; CDR2 reads ANQGSEA. For the CDR3, the DNA is TGCAGCGTTGCTATCGGGGGGGCCCCAGAGACCCAGTACTTC. This codes for CSVAIGGAPETQYF.

This chain joins TRBV6-2 or TRBV6-3 and TRBJ1-5; D may be TRBD1 (6 bases). CDR3 length equals 12 residues. Germline V gene sequence: CDR1 MNHEY, CDR2 SVGEGT. V was shortened by 4 bases and J by 6 bases, with 7 bases between the two germline ends. Here the CDR3 reads CASSWDTQPQHF. In DNA form, the CDR3 reads TGTGCCAGCAGTTGGGACACTCAGCCCCAGCATTTT.

This clonotype appeared a few times. V gene TRBV20-1 combines with J gene TRBJ1-1, with 7 bases aligning to TRBD1. Germline V CDR1 and CDR2: DFQATT, SNEGSKA (reference sequence). This CDR3 region has 14 residues. V trimming: 1 base; J trimming: 3 bases; junction bases outside the gene matches: 5. CDR3 nucleotide sequence: TGCAGTGCTAGAGCCCGACAGGGCGACACTGAAGCTTTCTTT. Its translation is CSARARQGDTEAFF.

This CDR3 is CASSYHRDEQYF. The CDR3 DNA reads TGTGCCAGCAGTTACCATCGTGACGAGCAGTACTTC. This chain uses TRBV6-6 with TRBJ2-7, with unresolved D. The CDR3 loop spans 12 amino acids. The ends were cut back, 2 bases at V and 5 bases at J, with 7 bases in the middle. The V gene's germline CDR1 is MNHNY and CDR2 SVGAGI (reference sequence).

A few counts support this clonotype. In DNA, the CDR3 is TGTGCCAGCAGCGCGGGGATAGCCAGGGGACCCCAGGACACTGAAGCTTTCTTT. Translated, it gives CASSAGIARGPQDTEAFF. The chain carries TRBV9 and TRBJ1-1, with D perhaps TRBD1 (6 bases). Per the germline V gene, CDR1 is SGDLS and CDR2 is YYNGEE. Between the trimmed V and J ends, which lost 3 bases and 3 bases, there was a span of 24 bases. This CDR3 has 18 residues.

For this clonotype: This could be a read error, since a much larger clone is one nucleotide away. The chain employs TRBV3-1 and TRBJ2-1; 8 bases are a match to TRBD2. The CDR3 consists of 13 residues. Germline lookup yields CDR1 LGHDT and CDR2 YNNKEL (reference sequence). The V and J ends lost 8 bases and 7 bases, in that order; junction bases with no gene match: 7. The CDR3 loop reads CASCLAGRNEQFF. The CDR3 coding sequence is TGTGCCAGCTGTTTAGCGGGGAGGAATGAGCAGTTCTTC.

This clonotype has a count of ten or more. The V gene is TRBV7-3, the J gene TRBJ2-1; 7 nucleotides line up with TRBD2. Germline V gives CDR1 SGHTA, CDR2 FQGTGA. The CDR3 consists of 15 residues. With 4 bases clipped from V and 1 base from J, the junction kept 4 bases outside the gene matches. CDR3 amino acids: CASSSSSGSYNEQFF. The CDR3 DNA reads TGTGCCAGCAGCTCCTCTAGCGGATCCTACAATGAGCAGTTCTTC.

In its sample, this clonotype was seen a few times. The chain employs TRBV29-1 and TRBJ1-1, with 9 positions matching TRBD1. Germline V gene sequence: CDR1 SQVTM, CDR2 ANQGSEA. V gave up 1 base and J gave up 10 bases; unmatched junction bases: 1. The CDR3 runs 11 residues. The CDR3 loop reads CSVEGTGVAFF. Written as DNA, the CDR3 is TGCAGCGTTGAAGGGACAGGGGTAGCTTTCTTT.

This rearrangement joins TRBV27 to TRBJ2-7; D possibly corresponds to TRBD1 (6 bases). The V end was cut by 5 bases, the J end by 2 bases, with 19 bases between. There are 16 residues in the CDR3. From germline, CDR1 is MNHEY and CDR2 SMNVEV (reference sequence). CDR3 in amino acids: CASSPLQGFPTYEQYV. The DNA for the CDR3 is TGTGCCAGCAGTCCACTACAGGGATTTCCGACCTACGAGCAGTACGTC.

This clonotype was found many times. This sequence joins TRBV5-1 and TRBJ2-2; D is undetermined. This CDR3 region has 12 residues. Looked up from germline, CDR1 is SGHRS and CDR2 is YFSETQ. V shed 3 bases and J shed 4 bases, with 4 bases lying between them. CDR3 protein: CASSWTTGELFF. In nucleotides, the CDR3 is TGCGCCAGCAGCTGGACCACCGGGGAGCTGTTTTTT. The variable domain in full, with the rest retrieved from reference TRBV5-1 and TRBJ2-2, is KAGVTQTPRYLIKTRGQQVTLSCSPISGHRSVSWYQQTPGQGLQFLFEYFSETQRNKGNFPGRFSGRQFSNSRSEMNVSTLELGDSALYLCASSWTTGELFFGEGSRLTVL.

This clonotype appeared many times. The rearrangement joins TRBV20-1 to TRBJ2-3, with TRBD1 identical over 9 bases. The germline CDR1 and CDR2 sequences are DFQATT and SNEGSKA (reference sequence). The V and J ends lost 3 bases and 7 bases, in that order; junction bases with no gene match: 5. The CDR3 has 13 residues. The CDR3 nucleotides read TGCAGTGCTAGTGGGACAGGGAGTTATACGCAGTATTTT. This sequence encodes CSASGTGSYTQYF.

The chain has TRBV7-9 and TRBJ2-7; 7 positions agree with TRBD1. The germline gives CDR1 SEHNR, CDR2 FQNEAQ (reference sequence). V dropped 5 bases and J dropped 2; count of bases not matched to a gene: 9. The CDR3 contains 15 residues. CDR3 DNA sequence: TGTGCCAGCAGCCATAGTTTGACAGGGACCTACGAGCAGTACTTC. Encoded protein: CASSHSLTGTYEQYF.

This clonotype was observed a handful of times. The CDR3 bases are TGTGCCAGCAGTCCCGGACGGTACACTGAAGCTTTCTTT. This translates into CASSPGRYTEAFF. This chain uses TRBV6-5 with TRBJ1-1; no definite D call. V was pared by 5 bases and J by 3 bases, with 10 bases between. Per germline, CDR1 MNHEY and CDR2 SVGAGI. The CDR3 loop spans 13 amino acids.

This clonotype came up many times. The CDR3 spells CASSLKGIGTGELFF. The CDR3 region has the DNA TGTGCCAGCAGTTTGAAGGGAATCGGAACCGGGGAGCTGTTTTTT. This chain connects TRBV12-3 or TRBV12-4 to TRBJ2-2; D unresolved. Trimming cost V 3 bases and J 5 bases, with 13 bases left between them. CDR3 length equals 15 residues.